The 32 T cell receptor beta chains below were found in one sample sequenced in a study of shared clonotypes between healthy human individuals. Some clones are missing from TCRdb's copy, which holds only in-frame ones; the method was immunoSEQ multiplex PCR. The sample has around 2.1 million clones, 85% to 95% seen once. CD45RO negativity and positive selection for CCR7 defined naive CD8 cells, a population that excluded terminally differentiated effector memory CD45RA+ cells. Sample: naive CD8+ T cells from PBMCs. Every receptor here comes from a man between 18 and 35 years old in good health. Some clones in this sample may be carry-over from other donors' samples.

This chain links TRBV19 with TRBJ2-1, with unresolved D. The germline CDR1 and CDR2 sequences are LNHDA and SQIVND (reference sequence). V dropped 1 base and J dropped 3 bases, with 10 bases sitting between them. The CDR3 loop spans 15 amino acids. The CDR3 DNA reads as TGTGCCAGTAGTATAGTTGACGGATTCTACAATGAGCAGTTCTTC. Translation: CASSIVDGFYNEQFF.

This chain joins TRBV27 and TRBJ2-2; 9 bases line up with TRBD1. Trimming at V came to 2 bases and at J to 5 bases, leaving 6 bases not matched to a gene. CDR3 length: 16 residues. Germline lookup yields CDR1 MNHEY and CDR2 SMNVEV (reference sequence). The CDR3 spells CASSLRGQGLTGELFF. In DNA form, the CDR3 reads TGTGCCAGCAGTTTACGGGGACAGGGACTGACCGGGGAGCTGTTTTTT.

The chain carries TRBV30 and TRBJ2-3; D not resolved. The germline CDR1 and CDR2 sequences are GTSNPN and SVGIG (reference sequence). CDR3 length: 14 residues. V lost 4 bases and J lost 0, with 11 bases in between. As DNA, the CDR3 is TGTGCCTGGAACCCAACAGCTAGCACAGATACGCAGTATTTT. It translates to CAWNPTASTDTQYF.

The rearrangement uses TRBV19 and TRBJ1-1; D may be TRBD1 (5 bases). Trimming stripped 6 bases from V and 6 bases from J, with 14 bases between. The CDR3 spans 13 residues. Per the germline V gene, CDR1 is LNHDA and CDR2 is SQIVND (reference sequence). For the CDR3, the DNA is TGTGCCAGTAGGGAGGGAAGGGGCGCTGAAGCTTTCTTT. Translated: CASREGRGAEAFF.

This clone was seen a few times. The sample contains more than one DNA sequence encoding this CDR3. The chain combines TRBV4-1 with TRBJ1-4; 7 bases fit TRBD1. V lost 4 bases and J lost 8; bases outside the gene matches: 7. The CDR3 is 14 amino acids. The germline gives CDR1 MGHRA, CDR2 YSYEKL. CDR3 amino acids: CASSPQGRAEKLFF. The CDR3 DNA is TGCGCCAGCAGCCCACAGGGGAGGGCCGAAAAACTGTTTTTT.

This rearrangement joins TRBV5-3 to TRBJ2-7; TRBD1 aligns across 10 bases. TRBV5-3 is an open reading frame, and its role is uncertain. This CDR3 is built from 17 residues. With 5 bases clipped from V and 5 bases from J, the junction kept 16 bases outside the gene matches. The DNA for the CDR3 is TGTGCCAGAAGTTTGAACCGACAGGGGGCGCGGGTGGACGAGCAGTACTTC. Translation gives CARSLNRQGARVDEQYF.

The rearrangement uses TRBV16 and TRBJ2-7, with D uncertain. The CDR3 runs 14 residues. Germline V gene sequence: CDR1 KGHSY, CDR2 FQNENV. The germline V and J ends were trimmed by 0 bases and 6 bases, with 12 bases remaining between them. In DNA form, the CDR3 reads TGTGCCAGCAGCCAATCCGGTCCGTTGATCGAGCAGTACTTC. Its protein is CASSQSGPLIEQYF.

The chain couples TRBV14 to TRBJ1-5; 7 bases match TRBD1. Germline values: CDR1 SGHDN, CDR2 FVKESK. V was clipped by 0 bases and J by 0 bases; unmatched bases: 17. The CDR3 is made up of 21 amino acids. CDR3 in DNA: TGTGCCAGCAGCCAAGAGACCCCATACAGGGGACTGAGTCTTAGCAATCAGCCCCAGCATTTT. Its translation is CASSQETPYRGLSLSNQPQHF.

The rearrangement joins TRBV30 to TRBJ1-4, with D possibly TRBD1 on 6 matching bases. Germline CDR1 and CDR2: GTSNPN and SVGIG (reference sequence). V was clipped by 0 bases and J by 8 bases, with 19 bases between them. The CDR3 is 16 residues long. As DNA, the CDR3 is TGTGCCTGGAGTGTACCCCTCGGGGGCTGGGGGGAAAAACTGTTTTTT. This translates into CAWSVPLGGWGEKLFF.

The chain combines TRBV6-6 with TRBJ2-1; 8 bases agree with TRBD1. The CDR3 is made up of 11 amino acids. Germline-derived CDR1 and CDR2 are MNHNY and SVGAGI (reference sequence). The ends lost 7 bases at V and 10 bases at J; junction bases unmatched: 3. For the CDR3, the DNA is TGTGCCAGCACCCGGACAGGGGAGCAGTTCTTC. This gives the protein CASTRTGEQFF.

The chain carries TRBV30 and TRBJ1-2; the D gene is possibly TRBD1 (6 bases). The germline gives CDR1 GTSNPN, CDR2 SVGIG (reference sequence). The CDR3 has 15 amino acids. V was cut by 3 bases and J by 1 base, with 15 bases left in between. CDR3 sequence (DNA): TGTGCCTGGAGCTTCGGGGGGGCTATTAACTATGGCTACACCTTC. This codes for CAWSFGGAINYGYTF.

V is TRBV13 and J is TRBJ2-5; 8 bases line up with TRBD1. The CDR3 has 17 amino acids. The germline CDR1 and CDR2 sequences are PRHDT and FYEKMQ (reference sequence). V was pared by 4 bases and J by 0 bases, with 10 bases of the junction left unmatched. The CDR3 protein is CASSSDRDQRDQETQYF. Written as DNA, the CDR3 is TGTGCCAGCAGCTCGGACAGGGACCAGAGGGACCAAGAGACCCAGTACTTC.

The chain recombines TRBV4-3 with TRBJ2-1; no clear D. V was trimmed by 0 bases and J by 3 bases, leaving 6 bases between them. The germline V gene encodes CDR1 LGHNA and CDR2 YSLEER. CDR3 size: 14 residues. The CDR3 DNA reads as TGCGCCAGCAGCCAAGATCGACTCTACAATGAGCAGTTCTTC. Protein product: CASSQDRLYNEQFF.

As concerns this clone: The same CDR3 can be traced to other DNA sequences in this sample. The rearrangement links TRBV7-9 to TRBJ2-7, with 7 bases identical to TRBD1. J lost 3 bases, V lost 4 bases, and 6 bases had no gene match. Germline values: CDR1 SEHNR, CDR2 FQNEAQ (reference sequence). The CDR3 is 14 residues long. The CDR3 nucleotides are TGTGCCAGCAGCTCCCGGGACAGAGACTACGAGCAGTACTTC. Amino acids: CASSSRDRDYEQYF.

The chain uses TRBV9 and TRBJ2-3; D may be TRBD1 (6 bases). CDR1 and CDR2 (germline): SGDLS, YYNGEE. The CDR3 loop spans 14 amino acids. Trimming cost V 4 bases and J 3 bases, with 12 bases left between them. CDR3 protein: CASSTGFPTDTQYF. In nucleotides, the CDR3 is TGTGCCAGCAGCACAGGGTTTCCGACAGATACGCAGTATTTT.

The chain carries TRBV4-1 and TRBJ2-1, with D possibly TRBD2 on 6 matching bases. The ends were cut back, 1 base at V and 4 bases at J, with 11 bases in the middle. The CDR3 contains 15 residues. Germline CDR1 reads MGHRA; CDR2 reads YSYEKL. DNA for the CDR3: TGCGCCAGCAGCCAAGCGGGAGTAGGGTACAATGAGCAGTTCTTC. It codes for CASSQAGVGYNEQFF.

The rearrangement links TRBV7-8 to TRBJ2-3; D possibly matches TRBD1 or TRBD2 (5 bases each). Germline CDR1 SGHVS, CDR2 FQNEAQ. V lost 4 bases and J 2 bases, leaving 16 bases between the germline ends. This CDR3 is 16 amino acids long. In nucleotides, the CDR3 is TGTGCCAGCAGCTCCTTACTAGAAGGGGTCACAGATACGCAGTATTTT. It yields the protein CASSSLLEGVTDTQYF.

V is TRBV4-1 and J is TRBJ2-5, with TRBD1 matching over 11 bases. The V segment lost 3 bases and the J segment 5 bases; nucleotides outside the gene matches: 8. CDR1 MGHRA and CDR2 YSYEKL come from the germline V gene. This CDR3 spans 16 amino acids. The CDR3 DNA sequence: TGCGCCAGCAGCCATAGGACAGGGGGCGGGCAGGAGACCCAGTACTTC. Protein product: CASSHRTGGGQETQYF.

V and J are TRBV27 and TRBJ2-7; possible D gene TRBD2, 5 bases. With 7 bases removed from V and 6 bases from J, the gap between germline ends came to 22 bases. CDR3 size: 15 residues. Germline lookup yields CDR1 MNHEY and CDR2 SMNVEV (reference sequence). CDR3 in DNA: TGTGCCAGCACCTCTTGGGCGGGCCAAGTCGGCGAGCAGTACTTC. The encoded protein is CASTSWAGQVGEQYF.

The chain couples TRBV29-1 to TRBJ2-1, with TRBD2 matching over 9 bases. This CDR3 region has 14 residues. Trimming cost V 6 bases and J 8 bases; bases outside gene matches: 11. Germline CDR1 is SQVTM and CDR2 is ANQGSEA. The CDR3: CSVHIAGARDEQFF. The CDR3 DNA is TGCAGCGTCCACATAGCGGGAGCTAGGGATGAGCAGTTCTTC.

On this clone itself: Other DNA variants within this sample encode the same CDR3. J is TRBJ2-7 and V is TRBV7-8, with TRBD2 matching over 7 bases. This CDR3 spans 13 amino acids. CDR1 is SGHVS, CDR2 FQNEAQ, per germline. Trimming took 5 bases from V and 1 from J; bases not matched to a gene: 2. The DNA for the CDR3 is TGTGCCAGCAGCCCGGGACTATCCTACGAGCAGTACTTC. It yields the protein CASSPGLSYEQYF.

The rearrangement joins TRBV14 to TRBJ2-1; 12 bases are a match to TRBD2. Germline loops: CDR1 SGHDN, CDR2 FVKESK. The V and J ends lost 3 bases and 4 bases, in that order; junction bases with no gene match: 7. The CDR3 loop spans 17 amino acids. CDR3 protein: CASSHRTSGVVYNEQFF. DNA for the CDR3: TGTGCCAGCAGCCACCGGACTAGCGGGGTAGTGTACAATGAGCAGTTCTTC.

V usage is TRBV28 and J usage is TRBJ1-1; 7 positions agree with TRBD1. The CDR3 is 17 residues long. The V and J ends lost 3 bases and 5 bases, in that order; junction bases with no gene match: 15. Germline loops: CDR1 MDHEN, CDR2 SYDVKM. CDR3 nucleotide sequence: TGTGCCAGCAGTTTCCCCGGACAGGCTATCGGTAGGACTGAAGCTTTCTTT. It translates to CASSFPGQAIGRTEAFF.

The chain joins TRBV29-1 to TRBJ2-7, with 10 nucleotides matching TRBD1. This CDR3 is built from 16 residues. V shed 4 bases and J 6 bases; nucleotides not matched to a gene: 15. Germline V CDR1 and CDR2: SQVTM, ANQGSEA. CDR3 sequence (DNA): TGCAGCGTTGTTGGGAGTGAGGACAGGGGGTCGGTCGAGCAGTACTTC. Translated: CSVVGSEDRGSVEQYF.

This clone appeared once. The rearrangement links TRBV5-6 to TRBJ2-7; D perhaps matches TRBD1 (5 bases). The CDR3 runs to 14 residues. V was clipped by 4 bases and J by 4 bases, with 15 bases between them. Germline V gene data show CDR1 as SGHDT and CDR2 as YYEEEE. The CDR3 region has the DNA TGTGCCAGCAGCCCCTTTGGGGCCCATTACGAGCAGTACTTC. This sequence encodes CASSPFGAHYEQYF. Drawing the rest from reference TRBV5-6 and TRBJ2-7, the complete variable domain is DAGVTQSPTHLIKTRGQQVTLRCSPKSGHDTVSWYQQALGQGPQFIFQYYEEEERQRGNFPDRFSGHQFPNYSSELNVNALLLGDSALYLCASSPFGAHYEQYFGPGTRLTVT.

The gene calls are TRBV11-2 and TRBJ2-6; 7 bases fit TRBD1. The CDR3 has 16 residues. CDR1 SGHAT and CDR2 FQNNGV come from the germline V gene. V gave up 8 bases and J gave up 1 base; unmatched junction bases: 8. The DNA for the CDR3 is TGTGCCAGCCTCAGTTCACAGGGGTCTGGGGCCAACGTCCTGACTTTC. Translating gives CASLSSQGSGANVLTF.

The CDR3 DNA is TGTGCCAGCAGTTTATGGGGACAGTTGAACACCGGGGAGCTGTTTTTT. It encodes CASSLWGQLNTGELFF. The chain has TRBV28 and TRBJ2-2; 7 bases are shared with TRBD1. This CDR3 is 16 amino acids long. Germline V gene data show CDR1 as MDHEN and CDR2 as SYDVKM. V lost 0 bases and J lost 1; bases outside the gene matches: 2.

The chain uses TRBV7-9 and TRBJ2-7; 8 bases map to TRBD1. There are 15 residues in the CDR3. Looked up from germline, CDR1 is SEHNR and CDR2 is FQNEAQ (reference sequence). Trimming cost V 5 bases and J 4 bases; bases outside gene matches: 10. As DNA, the CDR3 is TGTGCCAGCAGCCCGGGCGCCAGGGGGCTGTACGAGCAGTACTTC. This gives the protein CASSPGARGLYEQYF. Using reference TRBV7-9 and TRBJ2-7 for the parts outside the CDR3, the full variable domain is DTGVSQNPRHKITKRGQNVTFRCDPISEHNRLYWYRQTLGQGPEFLTYFQNEAQLEKSRLLSDRFSAERPKGSFSTLEIQRTEQGDSAMYLCASSPGARGLYEQYFGPGTRLTVT.

The chain recombines TRBV9 with TRBJ2-1; TRBD2 matches 7 bases. The CDR3 length is 18 residues. Germline V gene data show CDR1 as SGDLS and CDR2 as YYNGEE. After removal of 2 bases from V and 0 bases from J, the junction contained 11 bases not matched to a gene. CDR3 in amino acids: CASSVAVTSVSSYNEQFF. CDR3 sequence (DNA): TGTGCCAGCAGCGTGGCCGTAACTAGCGTAAGCTCCTACAATGAGCAGTTCTTC.

The rearrangement joins TRBV28 to TRBJ2-7; a possible D gene is TRBD2 (5 bases). This CDR3 has 14 residues. Germline lookup yields CDR1 MDHEN and CDR2 SYDVKM. Trimming shortened V by 3 bases and J by 2 bases, and 11 bases separated the two germline ends. Here the CDR3 reads CASSFRGEPYEQYF. The CDR3 region has the DNA TGTGCCAGCAGTTTTCGGGGAGAGCCCTACGAGCAGTACTTC.

V is TRBV6-5 and J is TRBJ2-1; D is undetermined. The CDR3 loop spans 15 amino acids. V lost 6 bases and J lost 4, with 16 bases in between. The germline CDR1 and CDR2 sequences are MNHEY and SVGAGI. This CDR3 reads CASSTDLTDYNEQFF. The CDR3, as DNA: TGTGCCAGCAGCACCGACTTGACGGATTACAATGAGCAGTTCTTC.

The CDR3 sequence: CAWAGGSRQPQHF. The CDR3 DNA follows: TGTGCCTGGGCGGGGGGGAGTAGGCAGCCCCAGCATTTT. The chain combines TRBV30 with TRBJ1-5; possible D gene TRBD1, 5 bases. Trimming took 5 bases from V and 7 from J, leaving 15 bases between them. CDR1 is GTSNPN and CDR2 is SVGIG in the germline V gene (reference sequence). The CDR3 totals 13 residues.